The 25 T cell receptor beta chains given below trace back to one sample, sequenced in a study of metastatic and nonmetastatic thyroid tumors. TCRdb re-analyzed the PCR reads using MiXCR. The repertoire has around 6,200 clones, around 33% of them found once; the top ten carry about 18%. Thyroid surgery was preceded by no treatment in any patient. The sequencing input was adjacent normal tissue. All receptors derive from a female donor with papillary thyroid cancer or a benign thyroid nodule (not recorded which). Some clones in this sample may be carry-over from other donors' samples.

The rearrangement links TRBV9 to TRBJ2-3; 8 nucleotides agree with TRBD2. Germline lookup yields CDR1 SGDLS and CDR2 YYNGEE. The CDR3 has 15 amino acids. The junction had 10 bases not matched to a gene; V was cut back by 4 bases and J by 6 bases. The CDR3 coding sequence is TGTGCCAGCAGCCCCGTAGCGGGATTAAAGGATACGCAGTATTTT. Residues: CASSPVAGLKDTQYF.

This clone has only a few counts. The rearrangement joins TRBV2 to TRBJ1-4, with TRBD1 as a possible D gene (6 bases). Trimming left V 6 bases short and J 4 bases short, with 15 bases between. CDR1 and CDR2 from the germline V gene are SNHLY and FYNNEI. This CDR3 is built from 15 residues. The CDR3 DNA sequence: TGTGCCAGCAGATCCAACAGGGCCCTTAATGAAAAACTGTTTTTT. Amino acids: CASRSNRALNEKLFF.

This clone has a handful of counts. The chain has TRBV6-5 and TRBJ2-6, with D maybe TRBD1 (6 bases). CDR1 and CDR2 from the germline V gene are MNHEY and SVGAGI. CDR3 size: 16 residues. Trimming removed 0 bases from V and 0 bases from J, with 6 bases in between. Here the CDR3 DNA reads TGTGCCAGCAGTTACTCAGGGGGCTCTGGGGCCAACGTCCTGACTTTC. Its translation is CASSYSGGSGANVLTF.

This clone was detected only a few times. A much larger clone lies one base from this, so it may be a read error. This chain connects TRBV6-5 to TRBJ1-2; D is undetermined. The CDR3 extends over 13 amino acids. Germline V lookup: CDR1 MNHEY, CDR2 SVGAGI. Deletions cut 7 bases from V and 0 bases from J, with 9 bases between. The CDR3 DNA follows: TGTGCCAGCATTCCAGGAGCTAACTATGGCTACACCTTC. The encoded protein is CASIPGANYGYTF.

This sequence joins TRBV5-1 and TRBJ2-3; 10 bases are a match to TRBD2. CDR3 length: 16 amino acids. The germline V gene has CDR1 SGHRS and CDR2 YFSETQ. V lost 2 bases, J lost 6 bases, and 9 bases stayed unmatched. CDR3: CASSFYQREGRDTQYF. CDR3 DNA: TGCGCCAGCAGCTTTTATCAGCGGGAGGGCAGGGATACGCAGTATTTT.

This clone showed up just a few times. The J gene is TRBJ2-2, the V gene TRBV24-1; a weak D match, TRBD1 (5 bases). The CDR3 runs 14 residues. V was clipped by 9 bases and J by 1 base, with 11 bases between them. Germline loops: CDR1 KGHDR, CDR2 SFDVKD. CDR3 coding DNA: TGTGCCACCCAGTCCAGGGTGAACACCGGGGAGCTGTTTTTT. Encoded protein: CATQSRVNTGELFF.

V and J are TRBV5-1 and TRBJ2-7; 13 bases fit TRBD2. Germline V gene sequence: CDR1 SGHRS, CDR2 YFSETQ. The CDR3 sequence is 14 residues long. The trim removed 4 bases at V and 6 bases at J, leaving 4 bases unmatched. The CDR3 spells CASSPTSGRLEQYF. As DNA, the CDR3 is TGCGCCAGCAGCCCGACTAGCGGGAGGCTCGAGCAGTACTTC.

This clone turned up a few times. The CDR3 DNA reads as TGTGCCAGCAGTGTTGAGAGGAATGGCTACACCTTC. Translating gives CASSVERNGYTF. This chain uses TRBV2 with TRBJ1-2; the D is unclear. The germline gives CDR1 SNHLY, CDR2 FYNNEI. This CDR3 spans 12 amino acids. Trimming shortened V by 4 bases and J by 6 bases, and 9 bases separated the two germline ends.

This clone was counted only a few times. DNA for the CDR3: TGTGCCAGCAGCTTTGCCCCTTTCCGTTGGGACGGAAACACCATATATTTT. Residues: CASSFAPFRWDGNTIYF. The V call is TRBV12-1, the J call TRBJ1-3; the table's D call TRBD1 went unverified against the DNA. TRBV12-1 has pseudogene status. The CDR3 sequence is 17 residues long.

This clone was seen more than once but under ten times. The V gene is TRBV28, the J gene TRBJ2-2; a weak D match, TRBD1 (5 bases). From germline, CDR1 is MDHEN and CDR2 SYDVKM. Trimming took off 6 bases at V and 2 bases at J, with 16 bases between the two ends. There are 16 residues in the CDR3. The CDR3 DNA reads TGTGCCAGCAGCCCCTCCGCAGGGCGAAACACCGGGGAGCTGTTTTTT. It encodes CASSPSAGRNTGELFF.

The chain is built from TRBV6-5 and TRBJ2-7; tentative D call: TRBD1 (6 bases). This CDR3 region has 13 residues. V lost 3 bases to trimming and J lost 4 bases, with 10 bases between them. Germline lookup yields CDR1 MNHEY and CDR2 SVGAGI. In nucleotides, the CDR3 is TGTGCCAGCAGTTATAGCAGGGGTTACGAGCAGTACTTC. Its protein product is CASSYSRGYEQYF.

By sample share, this clone is large. The chain has TRBV20-1 and TRBJ2-1; D is unclear. The CDR3 is 14 amino acids. V lost 2 bases, J lost 1 base, and 9 bases lay in between. Germline assignment: CDR1 DFQATT and CDR2 SNEGSKA (reference sequence). In DNA form, the CDR3 reads TGCAGTGCTAGAAGGCTAGATTCCTACAATGAGCAGTTCTTC. Translated: CSARRLDSYNEQFF.

The rearrangement links TRBV2 to TRBJ2-7; 11 bases line up with TRBD2. V trimming: 6 bases; J trimming: 4 bases; junction bases outside the gene matches: 5. The CDR3 runs to 14 residues. Germline lookup yields CDR1 SNHLY and CDR2 FYNNEI. CDR3 nucleotide sequence: TGTGCCAGCAGACCGGGACTAGCGGATTACGAGCAGTACTTC. This translates into CASRPGLADYEQYF.

This clone has only a few counts. This chain connects TRBV12-3 or TRBV12-4 to TRBJ1-1; 8 bases match TRBD1. Trimming took 5 bases from V and 7 from J; bases not matched to a gene: 12. This CDR3 is built from 15 residues. This chain's CDR3 is CASSPRTGSPFEAFF. CDR3 nucleotides: TGTGCCAGCAGTCCCCGGACAGGGTCTCCCTTTGAAGCTTTCTTT.

The gene calls are TRBV5-1 and TRBJ2-7; D ambiguous. CDR1 SGHRS and CDR2 YFSETQ come from the germline V gene. V lost 2 bases and J 6 bases, leaving 9 bases between the germline ends. The CDR3 length is 12 residues. The CDR3 DNA is TGCGCCAGCAGCTTAACTGGACGCGAGCAGTACTTC. This codes for CASSLTGREQYF.

Judged by abundance, this clone is medium-sized. The rearrangement joins TRBV3-1 to TRBJ2-4, with D unresolved. CDR3 length: 14 amino acids. The V gene's germline CDR1 is LGHDT and CDR2 YNNKEL (reference sequence). V lost 1 base and J lost 11, with 15 bases in between. CDR3 sequence reads: CASSQGLSINFQYF. CDR3 sequence (DNA): TGTGCCAGCAGCCAAGGCTTATCTATAAATTTTCAGTACTTC.

There are a few counts of this clone. The chain uses TRBV15 and TRBJ2-5, with 9 bases that match TRBD2. V was pared by 0 bases and J by 6 bases, with 8 bases of the junction left unmatched. The CDR3 runs to 16 residues. Looked up from germline, CDR1 is LNHNV and CDR2 is YYDKDF (reference sequence). CDR3 protein: CATSRDGIAGVKTQYF. The CDR3 nucleotides read TGTGCCACCAGCAGAGATGGGATAGCGGGAGTGAAGACCCAGTACTTC. Drawing the rest from reference TRBV15 and TRBJ2-5, the complete variable domain is DAMVIQNPRYQVTQFGKPVTLSCSQTLNHNVMYWYQQKSSQAPKLLFHYYDKDFNNEADTPDNFQSRRPNTSFCFLDIRSPGLGDTAMYLCATSRDGIAGVKTQYFGPGTRLLVL.

This clone is judged medium-sized. This chain connects TRBV9 to TRBJ1-4; D is undetermined. The V and J ends lost 0 bases and 6 bases respectively, with 6 bases between them. The CDR3 spans 13 residues. In germline, CDR1 is SGDLS, CDR2 YYNGEE. The CDR3: CASSVATDEKLFF. In DNA, the CDR3 is TGTGCCAGCAGCGTAGCTACGGATGAAAAACTGTTTTTT.

The genes are TRBV7-9 and TRBJ2-2; D is ambiguous. Germline assignment: CDR1 SEHNR and CDR2 FQNEAQ (reference sequence). Trimming left V 1 base short and J 1 base short, with 4 bases between. The CDR3 has 14 amino acids. CDR3 nucleotides: TGTGCCAGCAGCTTAGGACAGAACACCGGGGAGCTGTTTTTT. Its protein is CASSLGQNTGELFF.

This rearrangement joins TRBV28 to TRBJ2-1, with TRBD1 identical over 7 bases. With 5 bases clipped from V and 8 bases from J, the junction kept 12 bases outside the gene matches. The CDR3 extends over 15 amino acids. Germline lookup yields CDR1 MDHEN and CDR2 SYDVKM. The CDR3 bases are TGTGCCAGCAGTGGGGCAAGGGGGCGCGTCGATGAGCAGTTCTTC. Translation gives CASSGARGRVDEQFF.

Worth noting for this clone: One junction end does not reproduce the germline sequence, and a read error may be involved. The chain recombines TRBV7-9 with TRBJ2-7; D call uncertain. The germline gives CDR1 SEHNR, CDR2 FQNEAQ (reference sequence). CDR3 size: 14 residues. The DNA for the CDR3 is TGTGACAGCAGCCCCTCAAGGGAATCCAACGAGCATTACTTC. Its protein is CDSSPSRESNEHYF. Drawing the rest from reference TRBV7-9 and TRBJ2-7, the complete variable domain is DTGVSQNPRHKITKRGQNVTFRCDPISEHNRLYWYRQTLGQGPEFLTYFQNEAQLEKSRLLSDRFSAERPKGSFSTLEIQRTEQGDSAMYLCDSSPSRESNEHYFGPGTRLTVT.

The chain recombines TRBV24-1 with TRBJ2-5; no clear D gene. The ends were cut back, 4 bases at V and 1 base at J, with 9 bases in the middle. Germline-derived CDR1 and CDR2 are KGHDR and SFDVKD. The CDR3 extends over 14 amino acids. CDR3 sequence: CATSELDLQETQYF. CDR3 bases: TGTGCCACCAGTGAACTGGACCTCCAAGAGACCCAGTACTTC.

In this sample, this clone turned up a few times. The V gene is TRBV6-2 or TRBV6-3, the J gene TRBJ2-7, with 10 bases aligning to TRBD1. V shed 2 bases and J 6 bases; nucleotides not matched to a gene: 10. Germline V lookup: CDR1 MNHEY, CDR2 SVGEGT. This CDR3 has 16 amino acids. The CDR3 protein is CASSYRQGALGIEQYF. The CDR3 region has the DNA TGTGCCAGCAGTTACAGACAGGGGGCCCTGGGAATCGAGCAGTACTTC.

The chain joins TRBV18 to TRBJ2-7; D is unclear. CDR1 is KGHSH and CDR2 is LQKENI in the germline V gene. This CDR3 is 13 amino acids long. Deletions cut 6 bases from V and 3 bases from J, with 12 bases between. The DNA for the CDR3 is TGTGCCAGCTCCCGCCTAAGAAGCTACGAGCAGTACTTC. It yields the protein CASSRLRSYEQYF.

The chain uses TRBV12-3 or TRBV12-4 and TRBJ2-5; D uncertain. TRBJ2-1 explains the end of the DNA better; the J call may be wrong. The CDR3 runs to 12 residues. CDR3 DNA: TGTGCCAGCAGCTATAAGGGCAATGAGCAGTTCTTC. This codes for CASSYKGNEQFF.